Shown below are 21 T cell receptor beta chains from a single sample sequenced in a study of STAT5B mutations in CD4+ large granular lymphocyte leukemia. TCRdb keeps only in-frame clones here, not all; method: immunoSEQ multiplex PCR. Among around 23,000 clones listed, roughly three quarters were seen once. Sequencing was carried out using CD4+ T cells from blood buffy coats. These receptors originate from a human donor in good health.

This chain links TRBV20-1 with TRBJ1-2; D uncertain. V lost 5 bases to trimming and J lost 12 bases, with 16 bases between them. Looked up from germline, CDR1 is DFQATT and CDR2 is SNEGSKA (reference sequence). The CDR3 extends over 11 amino acids. DNA for the CDR3: TGCAGTGCTGTTCCTCGCCGACATCACACCTTC. It yields the protein CSAVPRRHHTF.

This clone has just a few counts. The chain links TRBV29-1 to TRBJ1-5, with D possibly matching TRBD1 (5 bases). The germline gives CDR1 SQVTM, CDR2 ANQGSEA. V lost 7 bases and J lost 7, with 17 bases in between. CDR3 length: 13 amino acids. The chain's CDR3 is CSAGDGREQPQHF. The CDR3 region has the DNA TGCAGCGCCGGGGACGGGAGGGAGCAGCCCCAGCATTTT.

This clone has more than one count but fewer than ten. The chain links TRBV13 to TRBJ1-1; 7 bases are a match to TRBD1. This CDR3 region has 15 residues. V dropped 3 bases and J dropped 1; count of bases not matched to a gene: 5. CDR1 is PRHDT and CDR2 is FYEKMQ in the germline V gene (reference sequence). CDR3 residues: CASSFNTGENTEAFF. DNA for the CDR3: TGTGCCAGCAGCTTCAACACAGGGGAGAACACTGAAGCTTTCTTT.

This chain joins TRBV7-8 and TRBJ2-7; D gene uncertain. Trimming removed 5 bases from V and 0 bases from J, with 14 bases in between. From germline, CDR1 is SGHVS and CDR2 FQNEAQ. The CDR3 sequence is 15 residues long. Here the CDR3 DNA reads TGTGCCAGCAGCACCATGGGCGCGGACTCCTACGAGCAGTACTTC. This encodes CASSTMGADSYEQYF.

The chain has TRBV27 and TRBJ2-7; 8 bases fit TRBD1. Germline CDR1 MNHEY, CDR2 SMNVEV (reference sequence). CDR3 length: 13 residues. Trimming at V came to 6 bases and at J to 3 bases, leaving 4 bases not matched to a gene. Here the CDR3 reads CASSGTGNYEQYF. DNA for the CDR3: TGTGCCAGCAGCGGGACAGGTAACTACGAGCAGTACTTC.

This chain uses TRBV18 with TRBJ1-4, with 9 bases identical to TRBD1. This CDR3 spans 18 amino acids. V was pared by 0 bases and J by 6 bases, with 11 bases of the junction left unmatched. Germline CDR1 and CDR2: KGHSH and LQKENI. The CDR3, as DNA: TGTGCCAGCTCACCACCTGTCGCACAGGGGGCGCATCATGAAAAACTGTTTTTT. Residues: CASSPPVAQGAHHEKLFF. Drawing the rest from reference TRBV18 and TRBJ1-4, the complete variable domain is NAGVMQNPRHLVRRRGQEARLRCSPMKGHSHVYWYRQLPEEGLKFMVYLQKENIIDESGMPKERFSAEFPKEGPSILRIQQVVRGDSAAYFCASSPPVAQGAHHEKLFFGSGTQLSVL.

V usage is TRBV7-8 and J usage is TRBJ2-7; no clear D gene. This CDR3 contains 13 residues. V shed 1 base and J shed 7 bases, with 11 bases lying between them. Germline CDR1 SGHVS, CDR2 FQNEAQ. The CDR3: CASSLVSTQEQYF. CDR3 sequence (DNA): TGTGCCAGCAGCTTAGTCAGCACTCAAGAGCAGTACTTC.

V usage is TRBV13 and J usage is TRBJ1-1; D not resolved. Looked up from germline, CDR1 is PRHDT and CDR2 is FYEKMQ (reference sequence). The V gene lost 0 bases and the J gene lost 13 bases, with 15 bases spanning the gap. The CDR3 covers 13 residues. The CDR3 DNA is TGTGCCAGCAGCTTAGGGCCGGCTCCGGCGGGTTTCTTT. The encoded protein is CASSLGPAPAGFF.

The J gene is TRBJ1-2, the V gene TRBV28; 8 positions match TRBD1. This CDR3 comprises 15 residues. CDR1 is MDHEN, CDR2 SYDVKM, per germline. Losses at the gene ends were 4 bases for V and 4 bases for J; bases not matched to a gene: 8. This CDR3 is CASSSGGNWVYGYTF. The CDR3 nucleotides are TGTGCCAGCAGTTCAGGGGGCAACTGGGTCTATGGCTACACCTTC.

The rearrangement joins TRBV18 to TRBJ2-7, with D possibly matching TRBD1 (6 bases). The ends were cut back, 3 bases at V and 2 bases at J, with 11 bases in the middle. This CDR3 is built from 14 residues. The germline V gene encodes CDR1 KGHSH and CDR2 LQKENI. The CDR3 loop is CASSPRDNAYEQYF. The CDR3 DNA reads TGTGCCAGCTCACCCCGGGACAACGCCTACGAGCAGTACTTC.

The rearrangement uses TRBV20-1 and TRBJ2-1; D is unclear. The CDR3 sequence is 11 residues long. Trimming left V 3 bases short and J 5 bases short, with 5 bases between. Looked up from germline, CDR1 is DFQATT and CDR2 is SNEGSKA (reference sequence). This chain's CDR3 is CSARGDNEQFF. In nucleotides, the CDR3 is TGCAGTGCTAGGGGCGACAATGAGCAGTTCTTC.

This clone has a handful of counts. The chain has TRBV19 and TRBJ2-3; tentative D call: TRBD2 (6 bases). V lost 9 bases and J 0 bases, leaving 16 bases between the germline ends. The germline V gene encodes CDR1 LNHDA and CDR2 SQIVND (reference sequence). This CDR3 is 15 amino acids long. Written as DNA, the CDR3 is TGTGCCAGCCGTTCCGCGGGATATAGCACAGATACGCAGTATTTT. Residues: CASRSAGYSTDTQYF.

This clone was counted between two and nine times. The rearrangement uses TRBV19 and TRBJ1-1; 8 nucleotides align to TRBD1. V lost 6 bases, J lost 5 bases, and 11 bases stayed unmatched. CDR1 and CDR2 from the germline V gene are LNHDA and SQIVND (reference sequence). The CDR3 runs 15 residues. CDR3 region: CASSPTGGLRTEAFF. CDR3 in DNA: TGTGCCAGTAGCCCTACAGGGGGGTTAAGAACTGAAGCTTTCTTT.

A few counts support this clone. The rearrangement joins TRBV9 to TRBJ1-1; TRBD1 might be the D (5 bases). Trimming left V 0 bases short and J 4 bases short, with 13 bases between. In germline, CDR1 is SGDLS, CDR2 YYNGEE. The CDR3 totals 15 residues. The CDR3 bases are TGTGCCAGCAGCGTAGTTCGGGGTAGGGGCACTGAAGCTTTCTTT. Translation: CASSVVRGRGTEAFF.

The chain uses TRBV18 and TRBJ2-2; 7 bases fit TRBD1. This CDR3 comprises 16 residues. V was pared by 4 bases and J by 0 bases, with 5 bases of the junction left unmatched. Per the germline V gene, CDR1 is KGHSH and CDR2 is LQKENI. The CDR3 DNA is TGTGCCAGCTCACGGGACAGCCCCCCGAACACCGGGGAGCTGTTTTTT. Protein product: CASSRDSPPNTGELFF.

The chain couples TRBV7-2 to TRBJ1-5, with no clear D. The V gene's germline CDR1 is SGHTA and CDR2 FQGNSA. The CDR3 loop spans 14 amino acids. Trimming left V 4 bases short and J 2 bases short, with 9 bases between. Written as DNA, the CDR3 is TGTGCCAGCAGCTGGAGTGTCGGCAATCAGCCCCAGCATTTT. Translating it yields CASSWSVGNQPQHF.

In its sample, this clone was seen once. The chain employs TRBV4-1 and TRBJ1-2; 9 nucleotides agree with TRBD1. V lost 2 bases and J lost 0; bases outside the gene matches: 7. Germline CDR1 reads MGHRA; CDR2 reads YSYEKL. The CDR3 spans 17 residues. This CDR3 is CASSQPRDRVTNYGYTF. The DNA of the CDR3 is TGCGCCAGCAGCCAACCCCGGGACAGGGTAACTAACTATGGCTACACCTTC.

The chain is built from TRBV9 and TRBJ2-2; tentatively, D is TRBD2 (6 bases). V was clipped by 1 base and J by 7 bases, with 17 bases between them. Germline V lookup: CDR1 SGDLS, CDR2 YYNGEE. The CDR3 loop spans 16 amino acids. The CDR3 reads CASSVSGGNWGGELFF. DNA of the CDR3: TGTGCCAGCAGCGTATCTGGCGGGAATTGGGGCGGGGAGCTGTTTTTT.

In this sample, this clone turned up once. The rearrangement joins TRBV11-2 to TRBJ1-3; D gene ambiguous. V dropped 5 bases and J dropped 5 bases, with 10 bases sitting between them. This CDR3 contains 13 residues. Germline CDR1 is SGHAT and CDR2 is FQNNGV. Here the CDR3 reads CASSRNGRNTIYF. The CDR3 region has the DNA TGTGCCAGCAGCCGGAATGGAAGAAACACCATATATTTT.

Remarks on this clone: The same CDR3 is also encoded by other DNA sequences in this sample. The chain uses TRBV5-1 and TRBJ2-7; possible D gene TRBD2, 5 bases. V lost 4 bases and J 2 bases, leaving 13 bases between the germline ends. Germline CDR1 SGHRS, CDR2 YFSETQ. The CDR3 extends over 14 amino acids. The CDR3, as DNA: TGCGCCAGCAGCCCGACCAGCGGACCCTACGAGCAGTACTTC. It translates to CASSPTSGPYEQYF. Drawing the rest from reference TRBV5-1 and TRBJ2-7, the complete variable domain is KAGVTQTPRYLIKTRGQQVTLSCSPISGHRSVSWYQQTPGQGLQFLFEYFSETQRNKGNFPGRFSGRQFSNSRSEMNVSTLELGDSALYLCASSPTSGPYEQYFGPGTRLTVT.

The V call is TRBV11-3, the J call TRBJ2-3; no firm D call. Per germline, CDR1 SGHNT and CDR2 YENEEA. V lost 3 bases, J lost 6 bases, and 19 bases lay in between. CDR3 size: 16 residues. The CDR3 loop reads CASSFGPQTNFDTQYF. The DNA of the CDR3 is TGTGCCAGCAGCTTCGGACCACAAACAAACTTCGATACGCAGTATTTT.